These 2 T cell receptor beta chains originate from one sample sequenced in a study of CD8 T cells in ankylosing spondylitis. Broader study findings: Seemingly distinctive of ankylosing spondylitis blood was a TCR beta motif formed by eight highly homologous variants.

TCRdb re-analysed the 5' RACE reads in MiXCR, keeping a single row per CDR3 protein. The sample has fewer than 550,000 distinct CDR3 sequences; about 5.4% are singletons. These receptors' targets are unknown. What was sequenced was blood, either unsorted or a sorted T cell fraction (not recorded which). The receptor set was obtained from a male donor with ankylosing spondylitis.

This clonotype was detected ten times or more. The CDR3 region is CASENSGGVYNEQFF. The CDR3 region has the DNA TGCGCCAGCGAAAATAGCGGGGGAGTTTACAATGAGCAGTTCTTC. This chain joins TRBV5-1 and TRBJ2-1; 9 bases match TRBD2. Trimming cost V 7 bases and J 4 bases; bases outside gene matches: 9. The CDR3 covers 15 residues. Germline CDR1 reads SGHRS; CDR2 reads YFSETQ.

This clonotype was observed at least ten times. The V call is TRBV6-1, the J call TRBJ2-3; either TRBD1 or TRBD2 may supply D (5 bases each). The CDR3 length is 15 residues. CDR1 is MNHNS, CDR2 SASEGT, per germline. V dropped 5 bases and J dropped 0 bases, with 12 bases sitting between them. The CDR3 DNA reads TGTGCCAGCAGTCTCCGGGACGGAAGCACAGATACGCAGTATTTT. Translation gives CASSLRDGSTDTQYF.